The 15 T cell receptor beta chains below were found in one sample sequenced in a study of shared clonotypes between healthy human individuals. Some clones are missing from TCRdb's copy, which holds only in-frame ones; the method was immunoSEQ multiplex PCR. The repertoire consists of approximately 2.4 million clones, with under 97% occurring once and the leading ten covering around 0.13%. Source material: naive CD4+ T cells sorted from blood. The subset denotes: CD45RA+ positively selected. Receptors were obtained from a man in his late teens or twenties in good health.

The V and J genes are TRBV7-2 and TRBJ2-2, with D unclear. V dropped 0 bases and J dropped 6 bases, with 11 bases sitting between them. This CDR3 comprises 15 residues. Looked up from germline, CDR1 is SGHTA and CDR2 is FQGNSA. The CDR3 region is CASSLAGQSPGELFF. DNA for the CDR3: TGTGCCAGCAGCTTAGCGGGCCAAAGTCCCGGGGAGCTGTTTTTT.

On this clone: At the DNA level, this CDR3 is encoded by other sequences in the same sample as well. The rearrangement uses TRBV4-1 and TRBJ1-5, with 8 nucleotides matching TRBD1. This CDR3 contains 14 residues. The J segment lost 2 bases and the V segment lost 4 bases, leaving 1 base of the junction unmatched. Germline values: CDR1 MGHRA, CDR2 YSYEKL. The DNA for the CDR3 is TGCGCCAGCAGCCCGGACAGGGGCAATCAGCCCCAGCATTTT. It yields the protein CASSPDRGNQPQHF.

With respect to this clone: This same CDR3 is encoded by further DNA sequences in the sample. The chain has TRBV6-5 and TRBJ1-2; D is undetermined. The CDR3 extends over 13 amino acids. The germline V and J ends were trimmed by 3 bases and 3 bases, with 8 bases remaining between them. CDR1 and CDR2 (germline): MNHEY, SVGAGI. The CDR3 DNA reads TGTGCCAGCAGTTATGGAAGGGACTATGGCTACACCTTC. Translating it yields CASSYGRDYGYTF.

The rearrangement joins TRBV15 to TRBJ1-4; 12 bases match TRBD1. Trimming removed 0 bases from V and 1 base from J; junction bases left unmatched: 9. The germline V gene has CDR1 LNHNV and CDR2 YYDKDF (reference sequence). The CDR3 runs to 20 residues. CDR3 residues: CATSRDGDRGRMGTNEKLFF. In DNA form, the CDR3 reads TGTGCCACCAGCAGAGATGGGGACAGGGGGCGAATGGGAACTAATGAAAAACTGTTTTTT.

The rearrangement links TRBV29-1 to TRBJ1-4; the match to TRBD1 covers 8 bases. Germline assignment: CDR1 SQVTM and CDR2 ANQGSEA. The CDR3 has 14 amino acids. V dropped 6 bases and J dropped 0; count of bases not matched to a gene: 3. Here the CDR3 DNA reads TGCAGCGTCAGACAGGGGACAACTAATGAAAAACTGTTTTTT. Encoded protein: CSVRQGTTNEKLFF. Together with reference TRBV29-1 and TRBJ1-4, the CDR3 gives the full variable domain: SAVISQKPSRDICQRGTSLTIQCQVDSQVTMMFWYRQQPGQSLTLIATANQGSEATYESGFVIDKFPISRPNLTFSTLTVSNMSPEDSSIYLCSVRQGTTNEKLFFGSGTQLSVL.

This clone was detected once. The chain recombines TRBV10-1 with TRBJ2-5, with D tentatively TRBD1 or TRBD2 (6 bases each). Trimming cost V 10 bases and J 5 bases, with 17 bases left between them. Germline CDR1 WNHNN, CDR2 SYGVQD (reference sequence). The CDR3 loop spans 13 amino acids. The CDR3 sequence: CATQGRLGETQYF. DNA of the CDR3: TGCGCCACCCAGGGGAGGTTAGGTGAGACCCAGTACTTC.

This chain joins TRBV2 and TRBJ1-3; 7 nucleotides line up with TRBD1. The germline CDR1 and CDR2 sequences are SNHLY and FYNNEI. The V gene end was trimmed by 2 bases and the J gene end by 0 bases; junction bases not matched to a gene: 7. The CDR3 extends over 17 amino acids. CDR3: CASSEHPSGGSGNTIYF. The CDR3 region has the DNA TGTGCCAGCAGTGAACACCCCTCAGGGGGCTCTGGAAACACCATATATTTT.

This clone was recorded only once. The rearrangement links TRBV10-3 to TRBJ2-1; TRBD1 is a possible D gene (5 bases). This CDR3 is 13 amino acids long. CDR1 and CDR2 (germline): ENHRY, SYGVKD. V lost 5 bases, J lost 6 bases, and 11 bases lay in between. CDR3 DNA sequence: TGTGCCATCAGTACAGGAAAACCCAATGAGCAGTTCTTC. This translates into CAISTGKPNEQFF.

The CDR3 spells CASSSDSSYEQYF. The CDR3 region has the DNA TGCGCCAGCAGCTCGGACAGTTCCTACGAGCAGTACTTC. This sequence joins TRBV5-1 and TRBJ2-7; tentatively, D is TRBD1 (6 bases). Germline CDR1 is SGHRS and CDR2 is YFSETQ. This CDR3 spans 13 amino acids. V lost 3 bases, J lost 1 base, and 8 bases lay in between.

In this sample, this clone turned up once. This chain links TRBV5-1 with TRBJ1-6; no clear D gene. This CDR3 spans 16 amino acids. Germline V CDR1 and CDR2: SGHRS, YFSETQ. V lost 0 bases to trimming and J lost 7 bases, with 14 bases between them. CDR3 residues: CASSLATSQRNSPLHF. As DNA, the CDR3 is TGCGCCAGCAGCTTGGCCACCAGCCAAAGGAATTCACCCCTCCACTTT.

Here the CDR3 reads CASSLAVFAVTYEQYF. As DNA, the CDR3 is TGTGCCAGCAGCTTAGCTGTGTTTGCAGTCACCTACGAGCAGTACTTC. The J gene is TRBJ2-7, the V gene TRBV7-2; D remains unclear. Germline V CDR1 and CDR2: SGHTA, FQGNSA. The CDR3 extends over 16 amino acids. V shed 0 bases and J shed 2 bases, with 14 bases lying between them.

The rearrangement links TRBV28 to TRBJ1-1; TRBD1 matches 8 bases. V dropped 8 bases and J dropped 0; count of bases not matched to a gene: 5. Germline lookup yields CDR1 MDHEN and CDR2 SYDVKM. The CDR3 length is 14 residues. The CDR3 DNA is TGTGCCAGCGGAGCGGGACAGGTGAACACTGAAGCTTTCTTT. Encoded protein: CASGAGQVNTEAFF. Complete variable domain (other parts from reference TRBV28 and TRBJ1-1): DVKVTQSSRYLVKRTGEKVFLECVQDMDHENMFWYRQDPGLGLRLIYFSYDVKMKEKGDIPEGYSVSREKKERFSLILESASTNQTSMYLCASGAGQVNTEAFFGQGTRLTVV.

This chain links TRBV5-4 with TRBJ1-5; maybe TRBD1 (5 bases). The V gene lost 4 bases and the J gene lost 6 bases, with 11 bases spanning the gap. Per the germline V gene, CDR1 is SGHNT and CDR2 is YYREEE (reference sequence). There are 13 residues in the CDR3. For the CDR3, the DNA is TGTGCCAGCAGCGATCAAAGGGGTCAGCCCCAGCATTTT. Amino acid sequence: CASSDQRGQPQHF. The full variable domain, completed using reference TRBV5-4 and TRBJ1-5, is ETGVTQSPTHLIKTRGQQVTLRCSSQSGHNTVSWYQQALGQGPQFIFQYYREEENGRGNFPPRFSGLQFPNYSSELNVNALELDDSALYLCASSDQRGQPQHFGDGTRLSIL.

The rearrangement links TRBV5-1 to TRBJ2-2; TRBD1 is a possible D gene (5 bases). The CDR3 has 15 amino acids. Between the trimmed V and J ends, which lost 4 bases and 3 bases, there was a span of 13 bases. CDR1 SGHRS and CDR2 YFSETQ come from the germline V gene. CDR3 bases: TGCGCCAGCAGCGGAAGCAGGGTCGACACCGGGGAGCTGTTTTTT. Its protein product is CASSGSRVDTGELFF.

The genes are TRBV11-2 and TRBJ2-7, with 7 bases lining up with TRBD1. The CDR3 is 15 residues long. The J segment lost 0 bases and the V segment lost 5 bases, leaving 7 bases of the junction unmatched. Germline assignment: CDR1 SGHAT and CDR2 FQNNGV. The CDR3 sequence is CASSRGQASSYEQYF. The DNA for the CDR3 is TGTGCCAGCAGCCGAGGACAGGCGAGCTCCTACGAGCAGTACTTC.